Only a few counts were recorded for the clone carrying this T cell receptor beta chain. Its target is not known. V was pared by 1 base and J by 6 bases, with 12 bases between. The CDR3 is 13 amino acids. The germline gives CDR1 SQVTM, CDR2 ANQGSEA. This entry comes from a study of CD8+ T cells in alopecia areata. Turning to the study itself: Treatment ran 6 to 18 months, with 6 months of follow-up afterward. General study findings and limits: Lesional tissue from the scalp (especially in alopecia totalis/universalis) showed higher clonality than normal scalp. Scalp sample data also include resident alphabeta T cells from normal skin.

Sequencing relied on a cDNA template that was reverse transcribed from extracted RNA. Profiling relied on immunoSEQ multiplex PCR, and the TCRdb table lists in-frame clones only, not all of them. The sample shows 150,000 or so clones, around 47% of them seen only once. Source material: CD4+ T cells sorted from blood. This receptor was taken from a human donor with alopecia areata. The V and J genes are TRBV29-1 and TRBJ1-1; D gene uncertain. The DNA of the CDR3 is TGCAGCGTTGAAGGACGGAGTAACCCTGAAGCTTTCTTT. This translates into CSVEGRSNPEAFF.